The 10 T cell receptor beta chains in this list originate from one sample, sequenced in a study of T cells in localized non-small cell lung cancer. Assay: immunoSEQ multiplex PCR; the TCRdb copy retains only in-frame clones and omits some. In the table there are some 11,000 clones, 85% to 95% of which are singletons. The sequencing used peripheral blood, collected before any cancer treatment. These receptors originate from a male donor aged 60 or over with stage III lung adenocarcinoma.

This clone was counted once. J is TRBJ1-4 and V is TRBV19; D is perhaps TRBD1 (5 bases). This CDR3 has 13 amino acids. Germline lookup yields CDR1 LNHDA and CDR2 SQIVND (reference sequence). V lost 8 bases, J lost 3 bases, and 10 bases lay in between. CDR3 in DNA: TGTGCCAGTCAGGGTACAGCTAATGAAAAACTGTTTTTT. It specifies CASQGTANEKLFF. The variable domain in full, completed from reference TRBV19 and TRBJ1-4, reads DGGITQSPKYLFRKEGQNVTLSCEQNLNHDAMYWYRQDPGQGLRLIYYSQIVNDFQKGDIAEGYSVSREKKESFPLTVTSAQKNPTAFYLCASQGTANEKLFFGSGTQLSVL.

The chain couples TRBV29-1 to TRBJ1-3; a weak D match, TRBD1 (6 bases). Germline V gene lookup returns CDR1 SQVTM and CDR2 ANQGSEA. V was pared by 6 bases and J by 0 bases, with 12 bases between. The CDR3 extends over 14 amino acids. The CDR3 protein is CSVVTGISGNTIYF. DNA for the CDR3: TGCAGCGTCGTTACAGGGATCTCTGGAAACACCATATATTTT. Based on the CDR3 plus reference TRBV29-1 and TRBJ1-3, the full variable domain is SAVISQKPSRDICQRGTSLTIQCQVDSQVTMMFWYRQQPGQSLTLIATANQGSEATYESGFVIDKFPISRPNLTFSTLTVSNMSPEDSSIYLCSVVTGISGNTIYFGEGSWLTVV.

V and J are TRBV5-4 and TRBJ1-1; TRBD1 is a possible D gene (6 bases). The germline V gene has CDR1 SGHNT and CDR2 YYREEE (reference sequence). V lost 3 bases, J lost 0 bases, and 9 bases lay in between. This CDR3 has 14 residues. The CDR3 sequence is CASSSGQLNTEAFF. CDR3 DNA: TGTGCCAGCAGCTCGGGACAACTGAACACTGAAGCTTTCTTT.

The chain employs TRBV5-1 and TRBJ1-5, with a possible D match to TRBD1 (6 bases). Looked up from germline, CDR1 is SGHRS and CDR2 is YFSETQ. The ends were cut back, 4 bases at V and 7 bases at J, with 18 bases in the middle. The CDR3 totals 15 residues. The CDR3, as DNA: TGCGCCAGCAGCCCCCTCGGGGGGGGCGGACAGCCCCAGCATTTT. As protein: CASSPLGGGGQPQHF.

The rearrangement joins TRBV7-2 to TRBJ1-2, with 9 bases identical to TRBD1. The CDR3 is made up of 15 amino acids. Germline V gene sequence: CDR1 SGHTA, CDR2 FQGNSA. The V segment lost 1 base and the J segment 3 bases; nucleotides outside the gene matches: 3. CDR3 loop: CASSLVTGGDYGYTF. The CDR3 bases are TGTGCCAGCAGCTTAGTCACAGGGGGCGACTATGGCTACACCTTC.

This chain uses TRBV7-2 with TRBJ2-7; 7 bases line up with TRBD2. The V gene end was trimmed by 1 base and the J gene end by 0 bases; junction bases not matched to a gene: 6. CDR3 length: 16 amino acids. Per the germline V gene, CDR1 is SGHTA and CDR2 is FQGNSA. CDR3 DNA sequence: TGTGCCAGCAGCTTAGTCGGGCGGGAGCTCTCCTACGAGCAGTACTTC. Protein: CASSLVGRELSYEQYF.

This chain uses TRBV28 with TRBJ2-5, with TRBD2 as a possible D gene (5 bases). V shed 7 bases and J shed 0 bases, with 9 bases lying between them. The CDR3 sequence is 13 residues long. Per germline, CDR1 MDHEN and CDR2 SYDVKM. The CDR3 loop is CASMTGNQETQYF. Written as DNA, the CDR3 is TGTGCCAGCATGACCGGGAACCAAGAGACCCAGTACTTC.

The chain uses TRBV7-9 and TRBJ2-1, with 9 positions matching TRBD2. The CDR3 extends over 15 amino acids. Germline CDR1 and CDR2: SEHNR and FQNEAQ (reference sequence). The ends lost 0 bases at V and 8 bases at J; junction bases unmatched: 5. The CDR3 here is CASSLARGGQDEQFF. In nucleotides, the CDR3 is TGTGCCAGCAGCTTAGCGCGGGGGGGGCAGGATGAGCAGTTCTTC.

The chain couples TRBV18 to TRBJ2-5; D remains unclear. V was cut by 4 bases and J by 3 bases, with 12 bases left in between. Germline CDR1 is KGHSH and CDR2 is LQKENI. The CDR3 length is 14 residues. Written as DNA, the CDR3 is TGTGCCAGCTCACGGGTGAAAGGAAAAGAGACCCAGTACTTC. Translation: CASSRVKGKETQYF.

The V and J genes are TRBV9 and TRBJ2-1, with 10 bases aligning to TRBD2. Per germline, CDR1 SGDLS and CDR2 YYNGEE. The ends lost 7 bases at V and 9 bases at J; junction bases unmatched: 13. The CDR3 length is 15 residues. DNA of the CDR3: TGTGCCAGCTCGCAGGGGACTAGCGAGAAAACTGAGCAGTTCTTC. Its protein product is CASSQGTSEKTEQFF.